The clone carrying this T cell receptor beta chain was seen at least ten times. Its antigen is undetermined. Time point described: persistent/refractory GD, antithyroid drugs over 5 years with positive TRAb. RNA isolated from PBMCs was used to make the TCR library. The sample belongs to a study of regulatory T cells in long-lasting Graves disease. The germline CDR1 and CDR2 sequences are SGHAT and FQNNGV. The CDR3 extends over 14 amino acids. The ends were cut back, 5 bases at V and 8 bases at J, with 15 bases in the middle. Study results and limitations: New patients shared around 1,000 public clonotypes, and persistent patients shared more, with approximately 2,600. Persistent disease was characterized by preferential usage of TRBV28, TRBJ1-2 and TRBJ2-5.

In building TCR beta libraries, iRepertoire HTBI primers were used together with Arm-PCR of CDR3 regions. In TCRdb, the multiplex PCR reads were re-called with MiXCR into one record per CDR3 protein. The data contain hundreds of thousands of distinct CDR3 sequences, around a fifth of them singletons. The clonotype originates from a female donor with Graves disease. The chain carries TRBV11-2 and TRBJ1-4; D is perhaps TRBD1 (6 bases). The sample was peripheral blood mononuclear cells (PBMCs), taken when the disease was refractory, from a patient treated with antithyroid drugs. Here the CDR3 DNA reads TGTGCCAGCAGCCAAGGACAGTGGCGGGAAAAACTGTTTTTT. Protein: CASSQGQWREKLFF.